This TCR beta chain was identified during a study of control samples from healthy donors and cancer patients. Clones were read by immunoSEQ multiplex PCR, and TCRdb kept only the in-frame ones, dropping some. Of some 150,000 clones in the sample, roughly 94% were seen once. The source is a man between 35 and 55 years old in good health. The material sequenced was blood.

In nucleotides, the CDR3 is TGTGCCAGCAGCTTAACTATGCCCGGGTCTGGTAGCGAGCAGTACTTC. Encoded protein: CASSLTMPGSGSEQYF. V is TRBV11-2 and J is TRBJ2-7, with no clear D. Germline lookup yields CDR1 SGHAT and CDR2 FQNNGV. The ends were cut back, 2 bases at V and 6 bases at J, with 20 bases in the middle. CDR3 length equals 16 residues.